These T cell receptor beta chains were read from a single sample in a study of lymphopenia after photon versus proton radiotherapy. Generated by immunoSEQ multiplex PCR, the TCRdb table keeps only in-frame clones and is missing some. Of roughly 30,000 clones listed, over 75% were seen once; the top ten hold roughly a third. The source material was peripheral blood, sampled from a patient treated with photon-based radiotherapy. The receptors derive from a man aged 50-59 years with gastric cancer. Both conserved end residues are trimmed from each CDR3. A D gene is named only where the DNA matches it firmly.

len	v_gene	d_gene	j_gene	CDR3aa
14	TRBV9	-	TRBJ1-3	ASSVDRLRSGNTIY
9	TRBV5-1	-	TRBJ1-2	ASSDERGYT
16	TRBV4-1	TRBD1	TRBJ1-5	ASSQDLGTGGADQPQH
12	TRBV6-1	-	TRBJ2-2	ASSEALVPGELF
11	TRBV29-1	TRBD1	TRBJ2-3	SVGQGLLDTQY
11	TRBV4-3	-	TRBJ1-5	ASSQAPAQPQH
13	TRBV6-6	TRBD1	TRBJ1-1	ASSYLQGRDTEAF
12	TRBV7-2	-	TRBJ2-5	ASSLTGAKETQY
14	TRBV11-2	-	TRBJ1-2	ASSLHPEVMGDGYT
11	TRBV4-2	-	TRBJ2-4	ASSQEQGDIQY
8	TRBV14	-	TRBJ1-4	ASSQKKLF
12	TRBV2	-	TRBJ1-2	ASTMVGGDYGYT
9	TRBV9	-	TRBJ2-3	ASSVADTQY
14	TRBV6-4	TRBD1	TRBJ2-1	ASSDSAGGTYNEQF
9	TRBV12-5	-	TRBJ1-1	ASGRGTEAF
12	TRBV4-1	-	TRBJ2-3	ASSPQMGTDTQY
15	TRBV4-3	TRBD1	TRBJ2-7	ASSQYPPGTGFDEQY
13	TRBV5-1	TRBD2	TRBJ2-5	ASSPGTSREETQY
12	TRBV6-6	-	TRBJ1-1	ASSYSILSGAAF
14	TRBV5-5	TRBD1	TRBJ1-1	ASSIHYRGARTEAF
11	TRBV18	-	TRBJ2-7	ASSPGQTYEQY
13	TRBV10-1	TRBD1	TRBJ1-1	ADQWLGQGSAEAF
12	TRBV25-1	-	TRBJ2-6	ASTPPSGANVLT
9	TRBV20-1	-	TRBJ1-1	SARLNTEAF
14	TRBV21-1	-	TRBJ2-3	ASSKGQDSPTDTQY
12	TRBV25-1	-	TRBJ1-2	ASSDPGRGGGYT
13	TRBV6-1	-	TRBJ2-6	ASREQGTGANVLT
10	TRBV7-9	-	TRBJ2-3	ASSLRTDTQY
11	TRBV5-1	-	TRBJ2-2	ASSLRTDGELF
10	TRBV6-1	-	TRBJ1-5	ASSEYNQPQH
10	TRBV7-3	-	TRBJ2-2	ASSLGNGELF
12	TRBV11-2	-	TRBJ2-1	ASSPRRGRNEQF
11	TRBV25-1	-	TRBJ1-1	ASTAWGNTEAF
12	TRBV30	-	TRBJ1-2	AWRAAGSSYGYT
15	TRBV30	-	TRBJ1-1	AWSVLGFGSGDTEAF
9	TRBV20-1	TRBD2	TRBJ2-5	SALLAGRPN
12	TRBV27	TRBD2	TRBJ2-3	ASSSSGGAYTQY
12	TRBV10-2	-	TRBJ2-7	ASSPGRSSYEQY
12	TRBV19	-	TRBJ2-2	ASSISFSHRELF
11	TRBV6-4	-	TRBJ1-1	ASSSVRNTEAF
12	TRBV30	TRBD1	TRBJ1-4	AWSPGTGDEKLF
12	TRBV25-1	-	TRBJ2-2	ASTLGTNTGELF
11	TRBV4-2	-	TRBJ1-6	ASSQEGASPLH
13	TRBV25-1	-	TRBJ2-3	ASSDSGANSDTQY
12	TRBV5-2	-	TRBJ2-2	ASSSGQGFGELF
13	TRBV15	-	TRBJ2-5	ATSRDPSAQETQY
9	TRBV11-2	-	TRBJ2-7	ASSANYEQY